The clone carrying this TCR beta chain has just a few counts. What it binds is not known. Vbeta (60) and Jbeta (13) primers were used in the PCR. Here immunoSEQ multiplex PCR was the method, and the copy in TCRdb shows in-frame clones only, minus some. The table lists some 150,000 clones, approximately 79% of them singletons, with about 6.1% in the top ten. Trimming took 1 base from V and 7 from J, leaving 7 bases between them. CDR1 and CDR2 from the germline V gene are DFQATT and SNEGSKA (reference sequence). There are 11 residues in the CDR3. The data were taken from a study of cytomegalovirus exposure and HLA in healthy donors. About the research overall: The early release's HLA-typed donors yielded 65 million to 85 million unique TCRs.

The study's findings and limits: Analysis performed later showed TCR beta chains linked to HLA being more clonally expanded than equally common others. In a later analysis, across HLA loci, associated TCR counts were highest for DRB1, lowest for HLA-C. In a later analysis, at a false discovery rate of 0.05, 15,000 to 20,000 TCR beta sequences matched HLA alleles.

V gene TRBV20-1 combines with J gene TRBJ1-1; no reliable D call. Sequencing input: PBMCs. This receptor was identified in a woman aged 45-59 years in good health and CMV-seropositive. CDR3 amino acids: CSARVGGEAFF. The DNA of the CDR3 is TGCAGTGCTAGAGTGGGAGGTGAAGCTTTCTTT.